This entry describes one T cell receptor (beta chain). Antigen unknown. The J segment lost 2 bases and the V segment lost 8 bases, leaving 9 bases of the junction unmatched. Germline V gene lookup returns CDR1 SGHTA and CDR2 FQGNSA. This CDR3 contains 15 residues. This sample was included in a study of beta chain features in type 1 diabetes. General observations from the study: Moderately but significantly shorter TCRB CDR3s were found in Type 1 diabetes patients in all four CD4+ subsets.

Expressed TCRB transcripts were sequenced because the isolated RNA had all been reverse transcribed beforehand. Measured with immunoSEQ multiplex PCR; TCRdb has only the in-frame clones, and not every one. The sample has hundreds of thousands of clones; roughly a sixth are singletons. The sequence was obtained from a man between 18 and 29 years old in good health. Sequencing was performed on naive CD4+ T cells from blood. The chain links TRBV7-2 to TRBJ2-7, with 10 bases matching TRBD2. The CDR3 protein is CASGGAGGSAYEQYF. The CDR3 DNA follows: TGTGCCAGCGGAGGAGCGGGAGGGTCCGCCTACGAGCAGTACTTC.